These 23 T cell receptor beta chains share one sample of origin, sequenced in a study of T cell changes during pregnancy in multiple sclerosis. Some clones are missing from TCRdb's copy, which holds only in-frame ones; the method was immunoSEQ multiplex PCR. The profile shows under 90,000 clones, approximately 90% of them singletons. Sequenced here: peripheral blood, sampled in the second trimester of pregnancy. These receptors were taken from a female donor in good health, enrolled as a control in a pregnancy study.

The V gene is TRBV1, the J gene TRBJ2-1; the table assigns TRBD2, which was not confirmed against the DNA. TRBV1 is termed a pseudogene. The CDR3 has 13 amino acids. The CDR3 nucleotides are TGCACCAGCAGCCATCGACTAGCCAATGAGCAGTTCTTC. Translation: CTSSHRLANEQFF.

The J gene is TRBJ2-6, the V gene TRBV5-1, with 8 bases lining up with TRBD1. The germline V gene encodes CDR1 SGHRS and CDR2 YFSETQ. V shed 5 bases, J shed 2 bases, and the junction held 30 bases outside the gene matches. CDR3 size: 24 residues. CDR3 nucleotide sequence: TGCGCCAGCAGTCATGGCTCCATCGCCTCCTATATGGACAGGGCAATAACTGGGGCCAACGTCCTGACTTTC. Protein product: CASSHGSIASYMDRAITGANVLTF.

This clone was counted between two and nine times. The chain carries TRBV4-1 and TRBJ2-7; D not certain. Trimming took off 4 bases at V and 0 bases at J, with 13 bases between the two ends. The CDR3 has 15 residues. Germline CDR1 and CDR2: MGHRA and YSYEKL. CDR3 DNA: TGCGCCAGCAGCCCCGTCGTAGGAGCCTCCTACGAGCAGTACTTC. Translated: CASSPVVGASYEQYF.

The chain is built from TRBV5-1 and TRBJ2-7, with TRBD2 identical over 8 bases. Germline trimming cut 5 bases from V and 5 bases from J; bases unmatched to any gene: 6. The CDR3 consists of 13 residues. The germline V gene has CDR1 SGHRS and CDR2 YFSETQ. The CDR3 DNA is TGCGCCAGCAGGGATAGCGGGACCCACGAGCAGTACTTC. This codes for CASRDSGTHEQYF.

This clone appeared once. The chain links TRBV30 to TRBJ2-7; 10 bases are a match to TRBD1. Germline V gives CDR1 GTSNPN, CDR2 SVGIG (reference sequence). V dropped 1 base and J dropped 4; count of bases not matched to a gene: 7. The CDR3 is made up of 15 amino acids. CDR3 sequence reads: CAWSGATGGRYEQYF. In nucleotides, the CDR3 is TGTGCCTGGAGTGGCGCGACAGGGGGCAGGTACGAGCAGTACTTC.

On this clone itself: The sample contains more than one DNA sequence encoding this CDR3. The V call is TRBV9, the J call TRBJ1-2; D uncertain. In germline, CDR1 is SGDLS, CDR2 YYNGEE. V was pared by 0 bases and J by 3 bases, with 6 bases between. The CDR3 length is 13 residues. This CDR3 is CASSVGGDYGYTF. CDR3 DNA sequence: TGTGCCAGCAGCGTAGGCGGGGACTATGGCTACACCTTC. The whole variable domain, remainder taken from reference TRBV9 and TRBJ1-2, is DSGVTQTPKHLITATGQRVTLRCSPRSGDLSVYWYQQSLDQGLQFLIQYYNGEERAKGNILERFSAQQFPDLHSELNLSSLELGDSALYFCASSVGGDYGYTFGSGTRLTVV.

The chain employs TRBV6-6 and TRBJ2-5; D unclear. The CDR3 loop spans 14 amino acids. V lost 2 bases, J lost 2 bases, and 9 bases lay in between. Germline V lookup: CDR1 MNHNY, CDR2 SVGAGI (reference sequence). CDR3 nucleotide sequence: TGTGCCAGCAGTTACGGAAGCGAACAAGAGACCCAGTACTTC. It codes for CASSYGSEQETQYF.

J is TRBJ1-5 and V is TRBV11-2, with no clear D. Germline-derived CDR1 and CDR2 are SGHAT and FQNNGV. The V gene lost 0 bases and the J gene lost 4 bases, with 4 bases spanning the gap. The CDR3 loop spans 13 amino acids. The CDR3 DNA reads as TGTGCCAGCAGCTTAGATCGTAATCAGCCCCAGCATTTT. Translating gives CASSLDRNQPQHF.

This clone was counted a single time. The chain is built from TRBV30 and TRBJ2-3; 7 bases align to TRBD1. Losses at the gene ends were 8 bases for V and 4 bases for J; bases not matched to a gene: 9. Looked up from germline, CDR1 is GTSNPN and CDR2 is SVGIG (reference sequence). This CDR3 comprises 13 residues. CDR3 loop: CAAEQGTADTQYF. As DNA, the CDR3 is TGTGCCGCTGAACAGGGGACGGCAGATACGCAGTATTTT.

The DNA of the CDR3 is TGTGCCTCCCAAGCGGGGGGGATAGGGGAGCAGTTCTTC. The encoded protein is CASQAGGIGEQFF. V is TRBV27 and J is TRBJ2-1; 10 nucleotides agree with TRBD2. This CDR3 is 13 amino acids long. Per germline, CDR1 MNHEY and CDR2 SMNVEV (reference sequence). V was pared by 11 bases and J by 10 bases, with 11 bases of the junction left unmatched.

V gene TRBV28 combines with J gene TRBJ1-5, with D perhaps TRBD1 (5 bases). The ends were cut back, 5 bases at V and 3 bases at J, with 11 bases in the middle. CDR1 and CDR2 from the germline V gene are MDHEN and SYDVKM. The CDR3 has 14 amino acids. CDR3 region: CASSIGRANQPQHF. CDR3 in DNA: TGTGCCAGCAGTATTGGCAGGGCCAATCAGCCCCAGCATTTT.

The chain uses TRBV19 and TRBJ2-4; 10 bases map to TRBD2. V lost 3 bases to trimming and J lost 15 bases; unmatched junction nucleotides: 14. From germline, CDR1 is LNHDA and CDR2 SQIVND (reference sequence). This CDR3 region has 15 residues. The CDR3 protein is CASSIETSGLHQSYF. The CDR3 nucleotides read TGTGCCAGTAGTATCGAGACTAGCGGGCTACACCAGTCGTACTTC.

This clone was seen only a few times. V is TRBV7-9 and J is TRBJ1-2, with a weak D call TRBD1 (6 bases). CDR3 length: 14 amino acids. Germline lookup yields CDR1 SEHNR and CDR2 FQNEAQ (reference sequence). Trimming pared 5 bases from V and 2 bases from J, leaving 12 bases between. CDR3 residues: CASSPPDRNYGYTF. The CDR3 nucleotides read TGTGCCAGCAGCCCCCCAGACAGGAACTATGGCTACACCTTC.

The rearrangement uses TRBV14 and TRBJ2-2; 9 positions match TRBD1. V was clipped by 5 bases and J by 3 bases; unmatched bases: 1. CDR3 length equals 14 residues. Germline CDR1 reads SGHDN; CDR2 reads FVKESK. The CDR3 bases are TGTGCCAGCAGCGACAGGGGGTACACCGGGGAGCTGTTTTTT. Residues: CASSDRGYTGELFF.

The chain uses TRBV7-9 and TRBJ2-7, with 9 bases fitting TRBD1. CDR1 and CDR2 from the germline V gene are SEHNR and FQNEAQ (reference sequence). V lost 5 bases and J lost 6; bases outside the gene matches: 5. The CDR3 loop spans 13 amino acids. The CDR3 protein is CASSATGGGEQYF. The CDR3 DNA sequence: TGTGCCAGCAGCGCCACAGGGGGCGGCGAGCAGTACTTC.

This clone was recorded a few times. J is TRBJ1-5 and V is TRBV14; a possible D gene is TRBD1 (6 bases). Germline lookup yields CDR1 SGHDN and CDR2 FVKESK. The CDR3 length is 13 residues. The V end was cut by 3 bases, the J end by 6 bases, with 9 bases between. The CDR3 bases are TGTGCCAGCAGCCAGGGGGCAGGTCAGCCCCAGCATTTT. Amino acid sequence: CASSQGAGQPQHF.

This clone appeared a few times. The V gene is TRBV30, the J gene TRBJ1-2; TRBD1 agrees at 11 bases. V was clipped by 3 bases and J by 8 bases; unmatched bases: 11. The CDR3 is 15 amino acids. CDR1 is GTSNPN, CDR2 SVGIG, per germline (reference sequence). The CDR3 coding sequence is TGTGCCTGGAGCCCGGGACAGGGGGGAATTCGAGGCTACACCTTC. Amino acids: CAWSPGQGGIRGYTF.

V and J are TRBV19 and TRBJ2-1; maybe TRBD1 (5 bases). Trimming removed 5 bases from V and 4 bases from J, with 12 bases in between. From germline, CDR1 is LNHDA and CDR2 SQIVND (reference sequence). This CDR3 has 14 residues. This CDR3 is CASSFSTDYNEQFF. CDR3 bases: TGTGCCAGTAGTTTCTCGACAGATTACAATGAGCAGTTCTTC.

This sequence joins TRBV27 and TRBJ1-2, with 9 bases that match TRBD1. CDR3 size: 14 residues. In germline, CDR1 is MNHEY, CDR2 SMNVEV (reference sequence). V lost 4 bases to trimming and J lost 5 bases; unmatched junction nucleotides: 5. CDR3 residues: CASSWTGESYGYTF. The DNA of the CDR3 is TGTGCCAGCAGTTGGACAGGGGAATCATATGGCTACACCTTC.

The chain employs TRBV7-9 and TRBJ1-4; 10 positions match TRBD1. Germline assignment: CDR1 SEHNR and CDR2 FQNEAQ (reference sequence). Trimming removed 4 bases from V and 7 bases from J; junction bases left unmatched: 6. The CDR3 totals 15 residues. The CDR3 DNA is TGTGCCAGCAGCTCTCCCCGGGACAGGGGTGAAAAACTGTTTTTT. It specifies CASSSPRDRGEKLFF.

The chain links TRBV5-1 to TRBJ2-2; possibly TRBD2 for D (6 bases). The CDR3 has 12 residues. Germline V gives CDR1 SGHRS, CDR2 YFSETQ. The ends were cut back, 6 bases at V and 5 bases at J, with 8 bases in the middle. CDR3 nucleotide sequence: TGCGCCAGCACCGCGGGAACCGGGGAGCTGTTTTTT. Translation gives CASTAGTGELFF.

Concerning this clone itself: In the same sample, other DNA sequences code for this CDR3. V usage is TRBV6-5 and J usage is TRBJ1-5; 9 nucleotides agree with TRBD1. Germline CDR1 is MNHEY and CDR2 is SVGAGI. The CDR3 contains 16 residues. J was trimmed by 3 bases and V by 2 bases; bases with no gene match: 5. The CDR3 DNA reads TGTGCCAGCAGTTACACTTGGACAGGGGTCAATCAGCCCCAGCATTTT. This encodes CASSYTWTGVNQPQHF.

Concerning this clone itself: One end of the junction varies from germline; a read error may be responsible. J is TRBJ2-7 and V is TRBV30; D is possibly TRBD1 (6 bases). CDR1 is GTSNPN, CDR2 SVGIG, per germline (reference sequence). The CDR3 runs 14 residues. This chain's CDR3 is CARSPGGGWGEQYF. CDR3 nucleotide sequence: TGTGCCCGGAGTCCTGGGGGCGGGTGGGGAGAGCAGTACTTC.